The 6 T cell receptor beta chains in this list originate from one sample, sequenced in a study of tumor and adjacent non-tumor tissue in lung cancer. A modified ARM-PCR protocol with three rounds of nested PCR amplified TCRbeta. TCRdb recomputed calls from the multiplex PCR reads with MiXCR, one row per CDR3 protein. The sample consists of tens of thousands of distinct CDR3 sequences, 67% of them appearing once. The template was RNA from unsorted bulk tissue. The sequenced sample consisted of lung tumor tissue. Every receptor here comes from a man aged 55 to 69 with non-small cell lung cancer.

With regard to this clonotype: The conserved phenylalanine or tryptophan is not found at the CDR3 terminus, so this likely reflects a read error. The V gene is TRBV4-2, the J gene TRBJ2-2; tentative D call: TRBD2 (7 bases). This CDR3 has 16 residues. Per germline, CDR1 LGHNA and CDR2 YNFKEQ. The CDR3 nucleotides read TGTGCCAGCAGTCCTGGACTAGGGGGTAACCCCGGGGACCTGTTTTAT. This translates into CASSPGLGGNPGDLFY.

As for this clonotype: The junction shows a germline mismatch at one end, possibly a read error. The chain links TRBV29-1 to TRBJ2-7, with a weak D call TRBD2 (5 bases). CDR3 length equals 14 residues. Germline values: CDR1 SQVTM, CDR2 ANQGSEA. The CDR3, as DNA: TGCGGCGTTGAGGCCGGGATAGCCTCCTACGAGCAGTACTTC. This translates into CGVEAGIASYEQYF.

Note on this clonotype: At one of its ends the junction is not consistent with the germline gene, which may arise from a read error. This rearrangement joins TRBV11-2 to TRBJ1-5, with D perhaps TRBD1 (6 bases). The germline V gene has CDR1 SGHAT and CDR2 FQNNGV. The CDR3 sequence is 15 residues long. The CDR3 nucleotides read TGTGTCAGCAGCTTAGGGGGGGAGAGAAATCAGCCCCAGCATTTT. Amino acid sequence: CVSSLGGERNQPQHF.

A word on this clonotype: One junction end does not reproduce the germline sequence, and a read error may be involved. The V gene is TRBV7-3, the J gene TRBJ1-1, with no clear D. CDR1 and CDR2 from the germline V gene are SGHTA and FQGTGA. The CDR3 is 13 residues long. The CDR3 sequence is CVSSLYLDTEAFF. The DNA for the CDR3 is TGTGTCAGCAGCTTATATTTGGATACTGAAGCTTTCTTT. Supplemented by reference TRBV7-3 and TRBJ1-1, the full variable domain reads GAGVSQTPSNKVTEKGKYVELRCDPISGHTALYWYRQSLGQGPEFLIYFQGTGAADDSGLPNDRFFAVRPEGSVSTLKIQRTERGDSAVYLCVSSLYLDTEAFFGQGTRLTVV.

This clonotype showed up just a few times. This could be a read error, since a much larger clone is one nucleotide away. The gene calls are TRBV5-6 and TRBJ1-1; 7 bases map to TRBD1. Germline CDR1 is SGHDT and CDR2 is YYEEEE. V lost 4 bases, J lost 2 bases, and 14 bases stayed unmatched. This CDR3 is 17 amino acids long. The CDR3 DNA follows: TGTGCCAGCAGCCTACCTCTTACCGGGACAGACAACACTGAAGCTTTCTTT. This gives the protein CASSLPLTGTDNTEAFF.

About this clonotype itself: One end of the junction is discordant with germline, which a read error may explain. V is TRBV29-1 and J is TRBJ1-2; D remains unclear. Germline CDR1 is SQVTM and CDR2 is ANQGSEA. The CDR3 runs to 13 residues. The chain's CDR3 is CSVEGRANYGYNF. The CDR3, as DNA: TGCAGCGTTGAGGGCAGAGCTAACTATGGCTACAACTTC.